The entry below gives a single T cell receptor beta chain sequence along with its context. Its antigen is unknown. The sample originates from a study of shared clonotypes between healthy human individuals. General study results and limits: Memory subsets generally showed lower estimated richness than naive subsets. Among donors, the sharing of clonotypes was expected to be influenced by sequencing depth.

Assay execution took place at the deep level. Sequencing used immunoSEQ multiplex PCR; TCRdb keeps in-frame clones, though not all of them. The table records 2 million to 2.5 million clones, 90% to 95% of them present only once. Trimming pared 4 bases from V and 4 bases from J, leaving 10 bases between. There are 13 residues in the CDR3. Germline assignment: CDR1 MNHNS and CDR2 SASEGT. The origin of this receptor is a man aged 18 to 29 in good health. The material sequenced was naive CD4+ T cells sorted from blood. Subset in this sample: CD45RA+ positively selected. The V call is TRBV6-1, the J call TRBJ1-2; D unclear. CDR3 bases: TGTGCCAGCAGTGCCCAGGAGGGCTATGGCTACACCTTC. This codes for CASSAQEGYGYTF.